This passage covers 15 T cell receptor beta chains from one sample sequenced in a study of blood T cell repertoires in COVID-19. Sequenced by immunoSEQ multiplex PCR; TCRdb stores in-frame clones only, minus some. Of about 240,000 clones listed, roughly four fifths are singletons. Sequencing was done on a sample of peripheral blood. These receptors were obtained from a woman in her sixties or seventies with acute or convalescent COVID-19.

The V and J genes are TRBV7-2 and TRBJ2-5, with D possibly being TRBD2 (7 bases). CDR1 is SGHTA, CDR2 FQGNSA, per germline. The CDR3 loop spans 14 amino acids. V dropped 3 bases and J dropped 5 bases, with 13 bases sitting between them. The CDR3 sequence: CASSLGGAVETQYF. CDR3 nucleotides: TGTGCCAGCAGCTTGGGGGGGGCAGTTGAGACCCAGTACTTC.

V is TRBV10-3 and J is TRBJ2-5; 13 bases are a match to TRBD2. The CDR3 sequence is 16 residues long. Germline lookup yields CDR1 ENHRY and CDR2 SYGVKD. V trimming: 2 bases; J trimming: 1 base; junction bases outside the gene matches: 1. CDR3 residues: CAISERTSGSQETQYF. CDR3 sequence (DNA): TGTGCCATCAGTGAGAGGACTAGCGGGAGCCAAGAGACCCAGTACTTC.

In DNA form, the CDR3 reads TGTGCCAGCAGCTTAATGACAGGCTGGGGCCAAGAGACCCAGTACTTC. Residues: CASSLMTGWGQETQYF. V usage is TRBV7-8 and J usage is TRBJ2-5, with D perhaps TRBD1 (6 bases). Germline loops: CDR1 SGHVS, CDR2 FQNEAQ. Trimming stripped 2 bases from V and 1 base from J, with 14 bases between. This CDR3 is built from 16 residues. Using reference TRBV7-8 and TRBJ2-5 for the parts outside the CDR3, the full variable domain is GAGVSQSPRYKVAKRGQDVALRCDPISGHVSLFWYQQALGQGPEFLTYFQNEAQLDKSGLPSDRFFAERPEGSVSTLKIQRTQQEDSAVYLCASSLMTGWGQETQYFGPGTRLLVL.

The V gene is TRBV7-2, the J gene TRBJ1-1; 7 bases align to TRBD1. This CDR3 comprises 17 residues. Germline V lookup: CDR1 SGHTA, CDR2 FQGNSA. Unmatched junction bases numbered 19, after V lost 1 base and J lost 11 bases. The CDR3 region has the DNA TGTGCCAGCAGCTTAGATCAGCGGCAGGGGGTGACCGTAGGGGCTTTCTTT. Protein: CASSLDQRQGVTVGAFF.

This CDR3 reads CASSQEWQSRNSPLHF. The CDR3 DNA reads as TGTGCCAGCAGCCAAGAATGGCAGTCAAGAAATTCACCCCTCCACTTT. The J gene is TRBJ1-6, the V gene TRBV14; unclear D gene. Looked up from germline, CDR1 is SGHDN and CDR2 is FVKESK. The CDR3 runs to 16 residues. V lost 0 bases, J lost 7 bases, and 13 bases lay in between.

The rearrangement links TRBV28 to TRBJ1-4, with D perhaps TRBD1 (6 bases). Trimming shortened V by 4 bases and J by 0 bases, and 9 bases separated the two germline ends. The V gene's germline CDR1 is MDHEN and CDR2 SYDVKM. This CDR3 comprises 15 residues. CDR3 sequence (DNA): TGTGCCAGCAGTTCCCCAGGGGCAACTAATGAAAAACTGTTTTTT. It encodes CASSSPGATNEKLFF.

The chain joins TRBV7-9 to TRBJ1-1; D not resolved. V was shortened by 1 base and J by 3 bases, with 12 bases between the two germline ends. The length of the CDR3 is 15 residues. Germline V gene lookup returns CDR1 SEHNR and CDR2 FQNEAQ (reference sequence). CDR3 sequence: CASSLGAPLDTEAFF. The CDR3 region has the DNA TGTGCCAGCAGCTTAGGGGCCCCCCTCGACACTGAAGCTTTCTTT.

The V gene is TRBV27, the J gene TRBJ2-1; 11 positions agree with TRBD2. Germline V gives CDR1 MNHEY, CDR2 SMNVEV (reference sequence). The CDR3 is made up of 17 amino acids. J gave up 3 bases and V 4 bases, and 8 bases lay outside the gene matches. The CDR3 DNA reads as TGTGCCAGCAGTTCCCCCCCTAGCGGGGGGCTCTACAATGAGCAGTTCTTC. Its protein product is CASSSPPSGGLYNEQFF.

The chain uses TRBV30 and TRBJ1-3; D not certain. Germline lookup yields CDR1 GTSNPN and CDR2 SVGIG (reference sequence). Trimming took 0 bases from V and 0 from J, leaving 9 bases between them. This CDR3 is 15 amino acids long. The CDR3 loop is CAWSVKTISGNTIYF. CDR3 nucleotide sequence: TGTGCCTGGAGTGTAAAGACAATCTCTGGAAACACCATATATTTT.

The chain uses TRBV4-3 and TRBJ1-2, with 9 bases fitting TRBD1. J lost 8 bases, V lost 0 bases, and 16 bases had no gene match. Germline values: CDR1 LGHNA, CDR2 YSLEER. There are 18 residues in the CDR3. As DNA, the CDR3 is TGCGCCAGCAGCCAAGATATGAGGGACAGGGCAGATCGAGGGGGCTACACCTTC. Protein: CASSQDMRDRADRGGYTF.

DNA of the CDR3: TGTGCCAGCAGCTTCTCTCGGGAGCAGTACTTC. Translating gives CASSFSREQYF. The chain combines TRBV7-2 with TRBJ2-7, with D hard to call. Trimming shortened V by 3 bases and J by 7 bases, and 7 bases separated the two germline ends. The CDR3 runs to 11 residues. Germline CDR1 SGHTA, CDR2 FQGNSA.

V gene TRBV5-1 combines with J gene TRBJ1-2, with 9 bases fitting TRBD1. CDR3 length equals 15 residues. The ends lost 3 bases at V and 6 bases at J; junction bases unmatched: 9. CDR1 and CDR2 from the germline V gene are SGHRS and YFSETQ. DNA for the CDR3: TGCGCCAGCAGCTCCCGGGGGGACAGGGTCAATGGCTACACCTTC. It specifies CASSSRGDRVNGYTF.

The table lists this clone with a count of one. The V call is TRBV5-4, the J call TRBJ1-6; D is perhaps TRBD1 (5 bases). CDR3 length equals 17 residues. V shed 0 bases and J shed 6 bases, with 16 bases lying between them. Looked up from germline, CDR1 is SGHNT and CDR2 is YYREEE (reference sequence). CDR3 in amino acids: CASSLVTGTPPNSPLHF. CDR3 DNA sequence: TGTGCCAGCAGCTTGGTTACAGGTACCCCACCTAATTCACCCCTCCACTTT. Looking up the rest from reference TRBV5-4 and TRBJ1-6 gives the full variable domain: ETGVTQSPTHLIKTRGQQVTLRCSSQSGHNTVSWYQQALGQGPQFIFQYYREEENGRGNFPPRFSGLQFPNYSSELNVNALELDDSALYLCASSLVTGTPPNSPLHFGNGTRLTVT.

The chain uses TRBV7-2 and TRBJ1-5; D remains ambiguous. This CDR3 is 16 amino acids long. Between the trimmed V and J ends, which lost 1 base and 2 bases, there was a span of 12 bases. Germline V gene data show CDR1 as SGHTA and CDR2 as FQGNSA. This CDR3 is CASSLVRGIGNQPQHF. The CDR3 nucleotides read TGTGCCAGCAGCTTAGTAAGAGGGATTGGCAATCAGCCCCAGCATTTT.

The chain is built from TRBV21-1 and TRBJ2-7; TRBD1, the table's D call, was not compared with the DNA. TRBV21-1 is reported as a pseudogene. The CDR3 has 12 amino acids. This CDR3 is CARLQGTYEQYF. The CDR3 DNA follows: TGTGCCAGACTGCAGGGAACCTACGAGCAGTACTTC.